The 15 T cell receptor beta chains in this list originate from one sample, sequenced in a study of T cells in Graves' hyperthyroidism and ophthalmopathy. The investigators amplified TCR beta CDR3 regions from RNA transcripts. Initially, a first-round RT-PCR of the TCR CDR3 employed the HTBI primer set. TCRdb analysed the multiplex PCR reads with MiXCR anew, one entry per CDR3 protein. The table lists fewer than 750,000 distinct CDR3 sequences, roughly 46% of them singletons. Sequencing was done on a sample of peripheral blood or thyroid tissue (not recorded which). Receptors were obtained from a woman younger than 35 with Graves' hyperthyroidism.

The rearrangement uses TRBV15 and TRBJ2-2; 7 nucleotides line up with TRBD1. There are 16 residues in the CDR3. J lost 3 bases, V lost 4 bases, and 8 bases had no gene match. In germline, CDR1 is LNHNV, CDR2 YYDKDF (reference sequence). DNA for the CDR3: TGTGCCACCAGCACCGACGGGACAGCCGACACCGGGGAGCTGTTTTTT. Encoded protein: CATSTDGTADTGELFF.

There are a few counts of this clonotype. V usage is TRBV3-1 and J usage is TRBJ1-2; D may be TRBD1 (6 bases). V shed 3 bases and J shed 8 bases, with 13 bases lying between them. The CDR3 is made up of 13 amino acids. The germline V gene has CDR1 LGHDT and CDR2 YNNKEL (reference sequence). CDR3 residues: CASSHRGFRGYTF. The CDR3 region has the DNA TGTGCCAGCAGCCACAGGGGCTTTAGGGGCTACACCTTC.

The V gene is TRBV7-9, the J gene TRBJ1-1; D unresolved. With 6 bases removed from V and 3 bases from J, the gap between germline ends came to 11 bases. CDR1 SEHNR and CDR2 FQNEAQ come from the germline V gene (reference sequence). This CDR3 is built from 13 residues. CDR3 protein: CASRGKLDTEAFF. As DNA, the CDR3 is TGTGCCAGCAGGGGAAAGCTGGACACTGAAGCTTTCTTT.

This clonotype was seen many times. This chain uses TRBV12-3 or TRBV12-4 with TRBJ2-7; possibly TRBD2 for D (6 bases). The V end lost 6 bases, the J end lost 0 bases, and 9 bases lay between the germline ends. This CDR3 is 13 amino acids long. The CDR3 DNA sequence: TGTGCCAGCAGCAGGACTACCTCCTACGAGCAGTACTTC. This sequence encodes CASSRTTSYEQYF.

In DNA form, the CDR3 reads TGTGCCAGCCGGGACAGGTCGGGGACTGGTTCACCCCTCCACTTT. Translated, it gives CASRDRSGTGSPLHF. The J gene is TRBJ1-6, the V gene TRBV2; 8 bases line up with TRBD1. Trimming took 8 bases from V and 9 from J; bases not matched to a gene: 12. CDR1 and CDR2 from the germline V gene are SNHLY and FYNNEI. This CDR3 comprises 15 residues.

The table lists this clonotype with a few counts. The chain couples TRBV5-1 to TRBJ2-5; 10 positions match TRBD2. This CDR3 is built from 16 residues. Unmatched junction bases numbered 13, after V lost 5 bases and J lost 6 bases. Germline values: CDR1 SGHRS, CDR2 YFSETQ. The CDR3 DNA reads TGCGCCAGCAGGACCGCAGGGACTAGCGTAGAACAGACCCAGTACTTC. It is translated as CASRTAGTSVEQTQYF.

The CDR3 sequence: CSAFRSTSGASSYEQYF. The CDR3 DNA reads as TGCAGTGCCTTTCGGAGTACGAGCGGGGCGAGCTCCTACGAGCAGTACTTC. The rearrangement links TRBV20-1 to TRBJ2-7, with 7 bases matching TRBD2. J gave up 0 bases and V 6 bases, and 17 bases lay outside the gene matches. The germline V gene encodes CDR1 DFQATT and CDR2 SNEGSKA (reference sequence). This CDR3 comprises 17 residues.

This sequence joins TRBV29-1 and TRBJ2-7; 16 positions agree with TRBD2. The CDR3 covers 13 residues. V gave up 8 bases and J gave up 4 bases; unmatched junction bases: 2. Germline V gene data show CDR1 as SQVTM and CDR2 as ANQGSEA. The CDR3 spells CSMGLAGGYEQYF. In nucleotides, the CDR3 is TGCAGCATGGGACTAGCGGGAGGGTACGAGCAGTACTTC.

The chain couples TRBV2 to TRBJ1-1; D is unresolved. The CDR3 consists of 15 residues. The germline CDR1 and CDR2 sequences are SNHLY and FYNNEI. V gave up 6 bases and J gave up 5 bases, with 19 bases separating them. The CDR3 sequence: CASRTTSGVGTEAFF. The CDR3 coding sequence is TGTGCCAGCAGGACGACTAGCGGGGTGGGGACTGAAGCTTTCTTT.

This clonotype was seen ten or more times. The gene calls are TRBV7-6 and TRBJ1-1; no firm D call. Germline V CDR1 and CDR2: SGHVS, FNYEAQ. Trimming pared 1 base from V and 0 bases from J, leaving 18 bases between. This CDR3 spans 18 amino acids. The CDR3 DNA sequence: TGTGCCAGCAGCTTAGGAATGATAGGAGTCACTATGAACACTGAAGCTTTCTTT. Protein product: CASSLGMIGVTMNTEAFF.

In this sample, this clonotype turned up a few times. This sequence joins TRBV12-3 or TRBV12-4 and TRBJ1-6, with 8 bases matching TRBD1. This CDR3 spans 17 amino acids. J was trimmed by 0 bases and V by 5 bases; bases with no gene match: 6. The CDR3 region has the DNA TGTGCCAGCAGTAAAAGACAGGGGAGCTCCTATAATTCACCCCTCCACTTT. Encoded protein: CASSKRQGSSYNSPLHF.

The chain has TRBV7-8 and TRBJ2-5, with 10 bases lining up with TRBD2. The germline V gene encodes CDR1 SGHVS and CDR2 FQNEAQ. J lost 0 bases, V lost 1 base, and 5 bases had no gene match. This CDR3 is built from 17 residues. Here the CDR3 reads CASSLGLAGPYQETQYF. The DNA of the CDR3 is TGTGCCAGCAGCTTAGGACTAGCGGGTCCTTACCAAGAGACCCAGTACTTC.

This clonotype showed up just a few times. CDR3 sequence reads: CASSSWLLAQSNYGYTF. DNA for the CDR3: TGTGCCAGCAGTTCCTGGCTTTTGGCCCAAAGTAACTATGGCTACACCTTC. The chain couples TRBV28 to TRBJ1-2; D unclear. Trimming removed 4 bases at V and 1 base at J, with 19 bases between. This CDR3 region has 17 residues. Germline CDR1 reads MDHEN; CDR2 reads SYDVKM.

This clonotype has a count of ten or more. The V call is TRBV2, the J call TRBJ1-1, with D unclear. V lost 6 bases, J lost 10 bases, and 9 bases lay in between. CDR1 is SNHLY and CDR2 is FYNNEI in the germline V gene. The CDR3 runs 10 residues. CDR3: CASRGERAFF. The CDR3 DNA reads as TGTGCCAGCAGGGGAGAGAGAGCTTTCTTT.

This clonotype was detected ten times or more. The V and J genes are TRBV15 and TRBJ2-2; TRBD2 aligns across 7 bases. Germline trimming cut 4 bases from V and 4 bases from J; bases unmatched to any gene: 3. The CDR3 has 14 residues. The germline gives CDR1 LNHNV, CDR2 YYDKDF (reference sequence). The CDR3 spells CATSTSGGTGELFF. Written as DNA, the CDR3 is TGTGCCACCAGCACTAGCGGTGGCACCGGGGAGCTGTTTTTT.